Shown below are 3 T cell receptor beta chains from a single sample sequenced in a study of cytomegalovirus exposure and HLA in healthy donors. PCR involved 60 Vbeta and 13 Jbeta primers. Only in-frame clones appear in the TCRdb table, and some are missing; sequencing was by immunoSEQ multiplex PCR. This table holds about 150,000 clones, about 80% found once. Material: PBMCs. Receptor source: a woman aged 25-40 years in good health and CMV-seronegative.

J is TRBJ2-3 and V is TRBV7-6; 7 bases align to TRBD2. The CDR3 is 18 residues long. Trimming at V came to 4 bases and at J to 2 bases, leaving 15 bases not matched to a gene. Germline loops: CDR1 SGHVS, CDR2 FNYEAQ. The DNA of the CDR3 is TGTGCCAGCAGCTACCGACTAGCAGGAGGGGAAATCACAGATACGCAGTATTTT. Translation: CASSYRLAGGEITDTQYF. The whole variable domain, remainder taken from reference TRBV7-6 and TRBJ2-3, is GAGVSQSPRYKVTKRGQDVALRCDPISGHVSLYWYRQALGQGPEFLTYFNYEAQQDKSGLPNDRFSAERPEGSISTLTIQRTEQRDSAMYRCASSYRLAGGEITDTQYFGPGTRLTVL.

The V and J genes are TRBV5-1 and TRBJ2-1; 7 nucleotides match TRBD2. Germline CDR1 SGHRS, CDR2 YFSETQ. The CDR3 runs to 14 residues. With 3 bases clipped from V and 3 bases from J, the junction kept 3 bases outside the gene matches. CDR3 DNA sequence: TGCGCCAGCAGCTCGACTAGCCGCTACAATGAGCAGTTCTTC. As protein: CASSSTSRYNEQFF.

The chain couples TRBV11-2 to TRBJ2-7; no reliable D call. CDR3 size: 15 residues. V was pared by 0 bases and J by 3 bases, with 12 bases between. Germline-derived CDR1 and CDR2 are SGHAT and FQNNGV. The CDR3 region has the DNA TGTGCCAGCAGCTTAGATCGAAGTACAGTCTACGAGCAGTACTTC. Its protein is CASSLDRSTVYEQYF.